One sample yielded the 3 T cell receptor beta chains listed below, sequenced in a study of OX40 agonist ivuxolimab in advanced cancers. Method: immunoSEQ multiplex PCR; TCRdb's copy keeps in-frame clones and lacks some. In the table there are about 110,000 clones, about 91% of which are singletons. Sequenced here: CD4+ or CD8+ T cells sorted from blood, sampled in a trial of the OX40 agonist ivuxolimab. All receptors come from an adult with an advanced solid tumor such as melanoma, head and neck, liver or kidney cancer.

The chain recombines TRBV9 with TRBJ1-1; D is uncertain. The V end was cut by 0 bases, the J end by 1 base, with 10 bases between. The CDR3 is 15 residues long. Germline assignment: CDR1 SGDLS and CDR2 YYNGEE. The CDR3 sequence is CASSVESSRNTEAFF. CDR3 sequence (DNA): TGTGCCAGCAGCGTAGAATCGTCCCGGAACACTGAAGCTTTCTTT.

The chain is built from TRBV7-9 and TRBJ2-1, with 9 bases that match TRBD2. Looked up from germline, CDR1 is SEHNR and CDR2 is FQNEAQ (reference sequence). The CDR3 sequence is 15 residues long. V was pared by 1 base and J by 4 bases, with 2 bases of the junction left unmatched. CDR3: CASSLDTSGYNEQFF. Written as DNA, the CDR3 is TGTGCCAGCAGCTTAGACACTAGCGGGTACAATGAGCAGTTCTTC.

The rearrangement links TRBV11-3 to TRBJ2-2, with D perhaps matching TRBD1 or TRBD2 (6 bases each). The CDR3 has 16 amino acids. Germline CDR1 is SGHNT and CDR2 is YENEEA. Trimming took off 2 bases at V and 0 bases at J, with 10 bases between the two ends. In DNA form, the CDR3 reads TGTGCCAGCAGCTTAAGGGGGGCCGCGAACACCGGGGAGCTGTTTTTT. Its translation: CASSLRGAANTGELFF. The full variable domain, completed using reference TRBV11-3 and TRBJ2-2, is EAGVVQSPRYKIIEKKQPVAFWCNPISGHNTLYWYLQNLGQGPELLIRYENEEAVDDSQLPKDRFSAERLKGVDSTLKIQPAELGDSAVYLCASSLRGAANTGELFFGEGSRLTVL.